Below, one T cell receptor beta chain is given with its context. What it binds is not known. RNA transcripts yielded amplified TCR beta CDR3 regions. The TCR CDR3 was amplified in a first-round RT-PCR using the HTBI primer set. TCRdb redid the calling of the multiplex PCR reads with MiXCR, one entry per CDR3 protein. The sample contains 35,000 to 45,000 distinct CDR3 sequences, around 48% of which appear only once. The data were obtained in a study of T cells in Graves' hyperthyroidism and ophthalmopathy. Whole-study results and caveats: The authors' 13 V-J model separated ophthalmopathy from stable hyperthyroidism.

What was sequenced was blood. This receptor was obtained from a woman aged 45-65 years with Graves' hyperthyroidism that later progressed to Graves' ophthalmopathy.

The CDR3 protein is CSARSGSTRGYTF. DNA for the CDR3: TGCAGTGCTAGATCGGGCTCAACCCGCGGCTACACCTTC. The genes are TRBV20-1 and TRBJ1-2; D is undetermined. The germline gives CDR1 DFQATT, CDR2 SNEGSKA (reference sequence). The V gene lost 2 bases and the J gene lost 8 bases, with 15 bases spanning the gap. The CDR3 spans 13 residues.